A selection of T cell receptor beta chains follows, all from one sample in a study of blood T cells in healthy people across ages. TCRdb reprocessed the 5' RACE reads via MiXCR and lists one record per CDR3 protein. The sample includes about 800,000 distinct CDR3 sequences, roughly 25% seen only once; the top ten take approximately 4%. This same sample was also taken into another study, of T cells of mothers and their children.

The source material was blood. Receptor source: a boy aged 5-17 years in good health. CDR3s include the opening cysteine and the closing phenylalanine or tryptophan. The order of the fields is clone size, V gene, D gene, J gene, CDR3 DNA, CDR3 protein. A D gene is named only where the DNA matches it firmly. Only part of the rows carry a size: once, few, many, or a class if the clone is expanded.

size: -
V: TRBV6-1
D: TRBD1
J: TRBJ1-4
DNA: TGTGCCAGCAGTGAAGCCGGGACAGGGGAGCTTGAAAAACTGTTTTTT
CDR3: CASSEAGTGELEKLFF

size: -
V: TRBV28
D: -
J: TRBJ2-5
DNA: TGTGCCAGCATCCTCGGCAACCAAGAGACCCAGTACTTC
CDR3: CASILGNQETQYF

size: -
V: TRBV29-1
D: TRBD1
J: TRBJ1-2
DNA: TGCAGCTCCGGGACAGAGTACTATGGCTACACCTTC
CDR3: CSSGTEYYGYTF

size: few
V: TRBV15
D: -
J: TRBJ2-3
DNA: TGTGCCACCAGCCGAGGGGTGCAGGTCACCGATACGCAGTATTTT
CDR3: CATSRGVQVTDTQYF

size: -
V: TRBV7-9
D: TRBD1
J: TRBJ1-5
DNA: TGTGCCAGCAGCCTCACCGGGACAGGGGGCGATGACAATCAGCCCCAGCATTTT
CDR3: CASSLTGTGGDDNQPQHF

size: -
V: TRBV6-6
D: TRBD1
J: TRBJ2-2
DNA: TGTGCCAGCAGCCCCGGGACAGGGCTCACCGGGGAGCTGTTTTTT
CDR3: CASSPGTGLTGELFF

size: -
V: TRBV7-9
D: -
J: TRBJ1-4
DNA: TGTGCCAGCAGCCCGTGGGATATGACCAATGAAAAACTGTTTTTT
CDR3: CASSPWDMTNEKLFF

size: -
V: TRBV6-6
D: -
J: TRBJ2-7
DNA: TGTGCCAGCAGTCCCCTTTATGCGGCCGAGCAGTACTTC
CDR3: CASSPLYAAEQYF

size: few
V: TRBV29-1
D: -
J: TRBJ2-1
DNA: TGCAGCGTTGGGGGTGAGCAGTTCTTC
CDR3: CSVGGEQFF

size: -
V: TRBV12-3/TRBV12-4
D: TRBD1
J: TRBJ2-7
DNA: TGTGCCAGCAGTTCGGGACAGAGGTACGGCGAGCAGTACTTC
CDR3: CASSSGQRYGEQYF

size: few
V: TRBV5-1
D: TRBD1
J: TRBJ1-5
DNA: TGCGCCAGCAGCTTGGAAGGGGGCAGAGATCAGCCCCAGCATTTT
CDR3: CASSLEGGRDQPQHF

size: -
V: TRBV29-1
D: TRBD1
J: TRBJ1-1
DNA: TGCAGCGTCGACGGGGCCGGGACAGGGAACACTGAAGCTTTCTTT
CDR3: CSVDGAGTGNTEAFF

size: -
V: TRBV24-1
D: -
J: TRBJ2-3
DNA: TGTGCCACCAGTGATTCTCAGAATCCTAGTACAGATACGCAGTATTTT
CDR3: CATSDSQNPSTDTQYF

size: -
V: TRBV20-1
D: TRBD2
J: TRBJ2-3
DNA: TGCAGTGCTAGAGTCTTAGCGGGGGAGTTCACAGATACGCAGTATTTT
CDR3: CSARVLAGEFTDTQYF

size: few
V: TRBV7-2
D: TRBD2
J: TRBJ2-1
DNA: TGTGCCAGCAGCTCGGGACTAGCGGGAGTCCATGAGCAGTTCTTC
CDR3: CASSSGLAGVHEQFF